This TCR beta chain was sequenced for a study of blood T cell repertoires in COVID-19. Study context: The samples span acute and convalescent COVID-19 from the United States, Italy and Spain.

The CDR3 has 16 amino acids. CDR1 and CDR2 (germline): LNHNV, YYDKDF (reference sequence). V lost 0 bases to trimming and J lost 9 bases; unmatched junction nucleotides: 11. As handled by the study authors: Reference gene primer amplification gave estimated nucleated cell counts. Generated by immunoSEQ multiplex PCR, the TCRdb table keeps only in-frame clones and is missing some. For V, J and clone size, that table is used; D and trimming come from the DNA. The top ten hold about 7.2% of the sample, which has around 220,000 clones, 70% to 90% seen once. Cohort assignment relied on participant-reported clinical history.

The receptor comes from a woman between 35 and 50 years old with acute COVID-19. Sample: PBMCs or T cells enriched from blood (not recorded which). This chain uses TRBV15 with TRBJ2-5; 9 nucleotides match TRBD2. The CDR3 DNA sequence: TGTGCCACCAGCAGAGAGCTAGCGGGGCCCGGGGGGGCCCAGTACTTC. Translated: CATSRELAGPGGAQYF.